These T cell receptor beta chains were read from a single sample in a study of monozygotic twins with inflammatory bowel disease. Reanalyzing the 5' RACE reads, TCRdb keeps one entry per CDR3 protein, without DNA. In total, the table holds approximately 150,000 distinct CDR3 sequences. Material: blood. The receptors stem from a human donor with ulcerative colitis or Crohn's disease, or a healthy co-twin of an affected twin (not recorded which). The CDR3 runs from the conserved cysteine through the conserved F or W. Fields, in order: CDR3 length, V gene, J gene, CDR3 protein.

16,TRBV7-2,TRBJ2-7,CASRLSGGTASYEQYF
13,TRBV20-1,TRBJ2-7,CSAPLGWGYEQYF
13,TRBV11-3,TRBJ1-1,CASSFNRNTEAFF
14,TRBV7-8,TRBJ2-2,CATRGGTNTGELFF
16,TRBV4-1,TRBJ2-7,CASSQDEQDRNDEQYF
13,TRBV9,TRBJ2-1,CASSGITRSEQFF
15,TRBV5-1,TRBJ1-5,CASSYSGTREEPQHF
15,TRBV20-1,TRBJ2-7,CSANRPETGSYEQYF
16,TRBV27,TRBJ1-2,CASSLTGLGANYGYTF
16,TRBV30,TRBJ2-7,CAWSVLSVGARYEQYF
16,TRBV5-1,TRBJ2-5,CASSLASGGAGETQYF